This TCR beta chain appears in the sequencing data of a study of T cell changes during pregnancy in multiple sclerosis. This clone has a single count. Only in-frame clones appear in the TCRdb table, and some are missing; sequencing was by immunoSEQ multiplex PCR. The table shows 55,000 to 70,000 clones, with about 93% occurring only once. The CDR3 extends over 13 amino acids. Germline values: CDR1 SGHTA, CDR2 FQGNSA. V shed 8 bases, J shed 1 base, and the junction held 0 bases outside the gene matches. The chain employs TRBV7-2 and TRBJ2-3; 10 bases are shared with TRBD2. This TCR came from a female donor in good health, enrolled as a control in a pregnancy study. Source: peripheral blood, taken in the third trimester of pregnancy. Here the CDR3 DNA reads TGTGCCAGCCTAGCGGGGGGCACAGATACGCAGTATTTT. Translating gives CASLAGGTDTQYF.